The 21 T cell receptor beta chains reported below all come from one sample, sequenced in a study of long-term antiretroviral therapy in people with HIV. The authors ran the immunoSEQ assay, v3.0, at survey level. Measured with immunoSEQ multiplex PCR; TCRdb has only the in-frame clones, and not every one. This sample has 15,000 to 20,000 clones; 80% occur once, and the top ten carry approximately 4.9%. The source was unsorted PBMCs, collected 0.1 years before starting antiretroviral therapy. These receptor sequences come from a man younger than 35 with HIV.

V and J are TRBV27 and TRBJ1-1; D is uncertain. The V end lost 2 bases, the J end lost 4 bases, and 8 bases lay between the germline ends. The germline gives CDR1 MNHEY, CDR2 SMNVEV (reference sequence). This CDR3 is built from 13 residues. The CDR3 DNA follows: TGTGCCAGCAGTTTAACGAGGTCCACTGAAGCTTTCTTT. This gives the protein CASSLTRSTEAFF.

This clone was observed once. The chain joins TRBV15 to TRBJ1-4; D gene unclear. Trimming removed 4 bases at V and 9 bases at J, with 15 bases between. Germline values: CDR1 LNHNV, CDR2 YYDKDF (reference sequence). There are 14 residues in the CDR3. CDR3 region: CATSKERRLQKLFF. The CDR3 region has the DNA TGTGCCACCAGCAAAGAACGACGCCTCCAAAAACTGTTTTTT.

The rearrangement joins TRBV5-4 to TRBJ1-3; 8 nucleotides align to TRBD1. This CDR3 region has 14 residues. Germline lookup yields CDR1 SGHNT and CDR2 YYREEE (reference sequence). V shed 3 bases, J shed 4 bases, and the junction held 3 bases outside the gene matches. CDR3 DNA sequence: TGTGCCAGCAGCTCCGGGGACAGGGGAAACACCATATATTTT. It specifies CASSSGDRGNTIYF.

This chain's CDR3 is CASSLNSNQPQHF. The CDR3 DNA sequence: TGTGCCAGCAGCTTAAATAGCAATCAGCCCCAGCATTTT. The chain combines TRBV7-9 with TRBJ1-5; D unresolved. The V and J ends lost 2 bases and 0 bases respectively, with 2 bases between them. The CDR3 consists of 13 residues. Germline values: CDR1 SEHNR, CDR2 FQNEAQ (reference sequence).

The chain combines TRBV28 with TRBJ2-3, with 9 bases identical to TRBD2. The junction had 2 bases not matched to a gene; V was cut back by 2 bases and J by 2 bases. The CDR3 is 15 residues long. CDR1 and CDR2 (germline): MDHEN, SYDVKM. The CDR3 protein is CASSLAGGITDTQYF. CDR3 coding DNA: TGTGCCAGCAGTTTAGCGGGGGGGATCACAGATACGCAGTATTTT.

This chain links TRBV7-9 with TRBJ1-4; TRBD1 agrees at 7 bases. Per germline, CDR1 SEHNR and CDR2 FQNEAQ (reference sequence). The CDR3 covers 14 residues. J lost 4 bases, V lost 5 bases, and 4 bases had no gene match. The DNA of the CDR3 is TGTGCCAGCAGCCTCCGACAGGGTAATGAAAAACTGTTTTTT. This sequence encodes CASSLRQGNEKLFF.

This rearrangement joins TRBV5-4 to TRBJ1-4; tentatively, D is TRBD1 (6 bases). CDR1 SGHNT and CDR2 YYREEE come from the germline V gene (reference sequence). Trimming removed 10 bases from V and 6 bases from J, with 16 bases in between. The CDR3 consists of 13 residues. The CDR3 DNA is TGTGCCCTTCAGGGGCGGGTACATGAAAAACTGTTTTTT. It is translated as CALQGRVHEKLFF.

The V gene is TRBV27, the J gene TRBJ2-1, with no clear D. V lost 2 bases to trimming and J lost 6 bases, with 11 bases between them. The CDR3 sequence is 14 residues long. The V gene's germline CDR1 is MNHEY and CDR2 SMNVEV (reference sequence). CDR3: CASSLGTSGNEQFF. For the CDR3, the DNA is TGTGCCAGCAGTTTAGGTACCTCGGGCAATGAGCAGTTCTTC.

J is TRBJ2-1 and V is TRBV2; 9 bases fit TRBD1. The junction had 12 bases not matched to a gene; V was cut back by 4 bases and J by 2 bases. CDR1 is SNHLY, CDR2 FYNNEI, per germline. This CDR3 has 18 residues. The CDR3 DNA follows: TGTGCCAGCAGTGTTAGAAGAACCGGGACAGGGCCCTACAATGAGCAGTTCTTC. This codes for CASSVRRTGTGPYNEQFF.

The rearrangement joins TRBV6-7 to TRBJ1-1, with a possible D match to TRBD1 (5 bases). TRBV6-7 is classed as an ORF, of uncertain function. The germline V and J ends were trimmed by 5 bases and 1 base, with 11 bases remaining between them. The CDR3 sequence is 14 residues long. The chain's CDR3 is CASSKQAPNTEAFF. In DNA, the CDR3 is TGTGCCAGCAGTAAACAGGCCCCGAACACTGAAGCTTTCTTT.

Turning to this clone: One end of the junction fails to match germline, which may point to a read error. V is TRBV5-1 and J is TRBJ2-3; D unclear. The CDR3 totals 15 residues. The germline V gene has CDR1 SGHRS and CDR2 YFSETQ. CDR3 protein: CASSFFVDEVSGGDF. DNA for the CDR3: TGCGCCAGCAGCTTTTTCGTCGATGAGGTCTCAGGCGGAGATTTT.

This clone was detected a few times. The CDR3 DNA sequence: TGTGCCAGCAGCCCCCCGAACAGAGGGAGGGTGAACACTGAAGCTTTCTTT. It is translated as CASSPPNRGRVNTEAFF. This rearrangement joins TRBV7-9 to TRBJ1-1; unclear D gene. CDR3 length: 17 residues. Per germline, CDR1 SEHNR and CDR2 FQNEAQ (reference sequence). Trimming left V 5 bases short and J 0 bases short, with 19 bases between.

The chain carries TRBV4-3 and TRBJ1-1; D ambiguous. The germline gives CDR1 LGHNA, CDR2 YSLEER. The CDR3 spans 13 residues. V lost 5 bases to trimming and J lost 5 bases, with 12 bases between them. DNA for the CDR3: TGCGCCAGCAGCTCGGGGTACCGGACTGAAGCTTTCTTT. Its translation: CASSSGYRTEAFF.

This chain links TRBV18 with TRBJ2-7; D remains ambiguous. Trimming removed 2 bases at V and 4 bases at J, with 18 bases between. The CDR3 is 16 residues long. Germline assignment: CDR1 KGHSH and CDR2 LQKENI. The CDR3 protein is CASSPTKGHSPYEQYF. Here the CDR3 DNA reads TGTGCCAGCTCACCAACTAAGGGCCACTCTCCATACGAGCAGTACTTC.

The rearrangement joins TRBV6-4 to TRBJ2-3, with 12 nucleotides matching TRBD2. V was pared by 0 bases and J by 5 bases, with 12 bases of the junction left unmatched. Germline V lookup: CDR1 MRHNA, CDR2 SNTAGT. The CDR3 runs 19 residues. This CDR3 reads CASSDSSYGLAGGGDTQYF. In nucleotides, the CDR3 is TGTGCCAGCAGTGACTCGAGTTATGGGCTAGCGGGAGGGGGAGATACGCAGTATTTT.

CDR3 in amino acids: CASSFGRALSYEQYF. In DNA, the CDR3 is TGTGCCAGCAGCTTCGGCAGGGCGCTCTCCTACGAGCAGTACTTC. The chain is built from TRBV7-8 and TRBJ2-7; possibly TRBD1 for D (5 bases). V lost 3 bases, J lost 0 bases, and 12 bases lay in between. The V gene's germline CDR1 is SGHVS and CDR2 FQNEAQ. The length of the CDR3 is 15 residues.

V is TRBV6-1 and J is TRBJ2-7, with D possibly being TRBD2 (6 bases). This CDR3 is 17 amino acids long. Trimming pared 3 bases from V and 2 bases from J, leaving 20 bases between. Per germline, CDR1 MNHNS and CDR2 SASEGT. This chain's CDR3 is CASSDPQPGTPPYEQYF. The CDR3, as DNA: TGTGCCAGCAGTGACCCACAACCCGGGACTCCCCCCTACGAGCAGTACTTC.

This chain connects TRBV19 to TRBJ2-1; no firm D call. V lost 4 bases and J 0 bases, leaving 13 bases between the germline ends. The CDR3 totals 16 residues. The germline gives CDR1 LNHDA, CDR2 SQIVND (reference sequence). In nucleotides, the CDR3 is TGTGCCAGTAGTACCCCTACCGTTAGCTCCTACAATGAGCAGTTCTTC. It is translated as CASSTPTVSSYNEQFF.

This clone appeared a single time. The V gene is TRBV4-3, the J gene TRBJ2-1; D is perhaps TRBD2 (6 bases). Per germline, CDR1 LGHNA and CDR2 YSLEER. The CDR3 covers 18 residues. V gave up 0 bases and J gave up 0 bases, with 15 bases separating them. The CDR3 nucleotides are TGCGCCAGCAGCCAAGAAATTATACGGGAGAGCTCCTACAATGAGCAGTTCTTC. It codes for CASSQEIIRESSYNEQFF.

The genes are TRBV4-1 and TRBJ2-2; 9 positions agree with TRBD2. This CDR3 has 19 residues. In germline, CDR1 is MGHRA, CDR2 YSYEKL. V trimming: 4 bases; J trimming: 9 bases; junction bases outside the gene matches: 21. The CDR3 sequence: CASSPGGRIAGAENRELFF. The CDR3 coding sequence is TGCGCCAGCAGCCCCGGGGGCCGTATAGCGGGAGCTGAGAATAGGGAGCTGTTTTTT.

The chain couples TRBV4-3 to TRBJ2-1; TRBD1 aligns across 9 bases. Germline CDR1 is LGHNA and CDR2 is YSLEER. The CDR3 extends over 15 amino acids. Losses at the gene ends were 2 bases for V and 8 bases for J; bases not matched to a gene: 7. Here the CDR3 reads CASSQSIQGADEQFF. The CDR3 DNA is TGCGCCAGCAGCCAATCTATACAGGGGGCTGATGAGCAGTTCTTC.